This TCR beta chain originates from a study of response to subunit inactivated influenza vaccine. Regarding the study as a whole: The authors suggested that every seasonal influenza vaccination recruits few new T cells.

Germline-derived CDR1 and CDR2 are SNHLY and FYNNEI. V shed 2 bases and J shed 7 bases, with 12 bases lying between them. This CDR3 spans 13 amino acids. With respect to this clonotype: Its antigen is unidentified.

TCRdb fed the RT-PCR reads into MiXCR, producing one record per CDR3 protein. The table includes under 800,000 distinct CDR3 sequences, roughly 13% detected once. Sequencing was performed on PBMCs from blood, taken 14 to 15 days before vaccination. The chain is built from TRBV2 and TRBJ2-7, with a possible D match to TRBD1 (5 bases). This TCR came from a man over 45 who received an inactivated influenza vaccine. CDR3 nucleotide sequence: TGTGCCAGCAGTGAACAGGGCCTTGGGGAGCAGTACTTC. Its protein product is CASSEQGLGEQYF.